A single T cell receptor (beta chain) is shown here with its context. Its antigen remains unknown. Researchers built TCR beta libraries using quantitative 5'-RACE with molecular barcodes. MiXCR was run by TCRdb on the 5' RACE reads, yielding one entry per CDR3 protein. The repertoire has fewer than 750,000 distinct CDR3 sequences, under 20% of them found once; the top ten carry roughly a fifth. This CDR3 spans 16 amino acids. Germline assignment: CDR1 MDHEN and CDR2 SYDVKM. V lost 2 bases, J lost 8 bases, and 12 bases stayed unmatched. This sample is drawn from a study of CD8 T cells in ankylosing spondylitis. Study-wide results and limits: A TCR beta motif of about 8 highly homologous variants seemed to mark ankylosing spondylitis blood.

The rearrangement uses TRBV28 and TRBJ2-1, with 7 bases aligning to TRBD2. The TCR comes from a male donor with ankylosing spondylitis. Input material: blood, either unsorted or a sorted T cell fraction (not recorded which). The CDR3, as DNA: TGTGCCAGCAGTTTAGGGTCGGGAGGACCTTTAGATGAGCAGTTCTTC. Translated, it gives CASSLGSGGPLDEQFF.